This T cell receptor beta chain was sequenced during a study of blood T cell repertoires in COVID-19. The overall study: From the United States, Italy and Spain came samples of acute and convalescent COVID-19. The analysed material was cDNA or gDNA that came from T cells, B-cell-depleted T cells, or PBMCs.

Study processing details: Counts of nucleated cells, estimated from reference gene primer amplification, were obtained. This table comes from immunoSEQ multiplex PCR, and its TCRdb copy is limited to in-frame clones, with some not included. The DNA gave D and trimming, while V, J and clone size come from that table. This table has over 15,000 clones, 70% to 90% appearing once. Trimming shortened V by 0 bases and J by 1 base, and 9 bases separated the two germline ends. Germline CDR1 MNHNY, CDR2 SVGAGI (reference sequence). This CDR3 has 15 residues. The specimen was peripheral blood. The sequence was obtained from an elderly man with acute or convalescent COVID-19. J is TRBJ1-1 and V is TRBV6-6; TRBD1 is a possible D gene (6 bases). CDR3 nucleotides: TGTGCCAGCAGTTACTCTGGACAGCAGAACACTGAAGCTTTCTTT. This codes for CASSYSGQQNTEAFF.